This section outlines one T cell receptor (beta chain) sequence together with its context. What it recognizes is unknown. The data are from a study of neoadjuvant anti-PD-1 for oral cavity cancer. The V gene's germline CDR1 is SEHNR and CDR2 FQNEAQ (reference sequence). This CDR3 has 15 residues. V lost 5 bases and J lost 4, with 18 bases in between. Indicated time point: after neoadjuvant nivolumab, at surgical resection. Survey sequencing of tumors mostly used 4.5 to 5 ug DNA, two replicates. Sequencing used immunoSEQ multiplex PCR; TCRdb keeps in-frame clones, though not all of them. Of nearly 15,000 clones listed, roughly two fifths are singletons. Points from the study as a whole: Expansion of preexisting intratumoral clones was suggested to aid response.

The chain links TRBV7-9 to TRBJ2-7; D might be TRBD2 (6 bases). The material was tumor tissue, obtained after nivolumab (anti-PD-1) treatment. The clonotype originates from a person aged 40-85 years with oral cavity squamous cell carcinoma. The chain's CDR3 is CASSPRRGGVYEQYF. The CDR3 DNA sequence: TGTGCCAGCAGCCCTAGGCGGGGTGGCGTGTACGAGCAGTACTTC.